The T cell receptor beta chain under discussion was sequenced for a study of control samples from healthy donors and cancer patients. Method: immunoSEQ multiplex PCR; TCRdb's copy keeps in-frame clones and lacks some. The table records about 64,000 clones, more than 85% of them present only once. V lost 10 bases and J lost 1, with 11 bases in between. CDR1 is MNHEY and CDR2 is SMNVEV in the germline V gene (reference sequence). The CDR3 extends over 14 amino acids. Sample: PBMCs. The genes are TRBV27 and TRBJ1-6; D gene unclear. The receptor's source is a man aged 40-49 years with colorectal cancer. Written as DNA, the CDR3 is TGTGCCACCGGATTGGAGTCCTATAATTCACCCCTCCACTTT. It specifies CATGLESYNSPLHF.